The entry below gives a single T cell receptor beta chain sequence along with its context. Its antigen is undetermined. Measured with immunoSEQ multiplex PCR; TCRdb has only the in-frame clones, and not every one. The sample records hundreds of thousands of clones, about 85% being singletons. This sample stems from a study of Ad26.COV2.S vaccination and SARS-CoV-2 variants. The wider study: Among those in the COV1001 Ad26.COV2.S trial arm was the donor. Intramuscularly, Ad26.COV2.S was given either once or twice, 56 days apart.

Points from the study as a whole: Spike-specific TCR breadth was greater after Ad26.COV2.S than placebo. Measurements of TCR breadth and depth may have given underestimates of the total T cell responses.

This sample's treatment: about 20 received Ad26.COV2.S at low or high dose, single or two shots; roughly 5 received placebo; per-sample allocation not given. Collection of the samples took place on day 63 after the first injection of vaccine or placebo. The ends lost 1 base at V and 3 bases at J; junction bases unmatched: 11. There are 20 residues in the CDR3. CDR1 and CDR2 (germline): SGHTA, FQGTGA. Sample: peripheral blood, taken in a trial of Ad26.COV2.S vaccine versus placebo. V is TRBV7-3 and J is TRBJ2-1; 14 bases line up with TRBD2. The clonotype was recovered from a person aged 18-65 years who received the Ad26.COV2.S COVID-19 vaccine or a placebo. Here the CDR3 reads CASSLSLPGLAGAVYNEQFF. For the CDR3, the DNA is TGTGCCAGCAGCTTAAGTCTACCGGGACTAGCGGGAGCGGTCTACAATGAGCAGTTCTTC.